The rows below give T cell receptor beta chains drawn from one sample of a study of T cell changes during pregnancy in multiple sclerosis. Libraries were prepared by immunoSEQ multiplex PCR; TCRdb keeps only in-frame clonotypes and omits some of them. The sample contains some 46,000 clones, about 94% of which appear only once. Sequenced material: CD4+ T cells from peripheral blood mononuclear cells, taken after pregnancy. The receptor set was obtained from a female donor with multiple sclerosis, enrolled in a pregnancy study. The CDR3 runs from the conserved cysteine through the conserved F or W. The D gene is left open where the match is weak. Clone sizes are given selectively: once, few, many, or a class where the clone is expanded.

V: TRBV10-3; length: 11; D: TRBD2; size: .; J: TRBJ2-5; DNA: TGTGCCATCGGGAGGGGAGAGACCCAGTACTTC; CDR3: CAIGRGETQYF
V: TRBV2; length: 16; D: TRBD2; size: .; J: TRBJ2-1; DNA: TGTGCCAGCAGTGCTAGGGGACTACACTCCTACAATGAGCAGTTCTTC; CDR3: CASSARGLHSYNEQFF
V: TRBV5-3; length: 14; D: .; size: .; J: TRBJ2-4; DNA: TGTGCCAGAAGCTCCCGGGACTCAAAAAACATTCAGTACTTC; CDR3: CARSSRDSKNIQYF
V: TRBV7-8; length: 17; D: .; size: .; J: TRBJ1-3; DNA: TGTGCCAGCAGCTTAAGGGGGTTCGGGGGGCCTGGAAACACCATATATTTT; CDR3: CASSLRGFGGPGNTIYF
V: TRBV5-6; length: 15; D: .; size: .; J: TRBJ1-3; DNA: TGTGCCAGCAGCTTGGGGCTGTACTCTGGAAACACCATATATTTT; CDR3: CASSLGLYSGNTIYF
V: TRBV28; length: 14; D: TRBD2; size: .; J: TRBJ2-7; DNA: TGTGCCAGCAGTTTGGGACTAGCGGGGGAGAAGCAGTACTTC; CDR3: CASSLGLAGEKQYF
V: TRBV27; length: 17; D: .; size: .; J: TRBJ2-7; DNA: TGTGCCAGCAGTTTTTATCGGTCTGATCTGGGGCACTACGAGCAGTACTTC; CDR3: CASSFYRSDLGHYEQYF
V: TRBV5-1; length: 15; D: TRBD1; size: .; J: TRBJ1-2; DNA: TGCGCCAGCAGACCCCGGACAGGGGATAACTATGGCTACACCTTC; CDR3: CASRPRTGDNYGYTF
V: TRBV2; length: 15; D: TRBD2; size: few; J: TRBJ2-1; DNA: TGTGCCAGCAGACTCACTAGCGGGAGGATCGATGAGCAGTTCTTC; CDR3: CASRLTSGRIDEQFF
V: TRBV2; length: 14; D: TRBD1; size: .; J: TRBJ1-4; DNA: TGTGCCAGCATCGGACAGGGGTTTCAAGAAAAACTGTTTTTT; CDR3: CASIGQGFQEKLFF
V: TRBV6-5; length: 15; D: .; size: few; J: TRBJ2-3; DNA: TGTGCCAGCGCTCAGAGGAGGGTGGACACAGATACGCAGTATTTT; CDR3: CASAQRRVDTDTQYF
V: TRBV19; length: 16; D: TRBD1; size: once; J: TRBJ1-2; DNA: TGTGCCAGTAGTATAGTTTTTCGGGACAGGGCCTATGGCTACACCTTC; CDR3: CASSIVFRDRAYGYTF
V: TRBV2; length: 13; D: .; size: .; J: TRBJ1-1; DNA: TGTGCCAGCAGGTTCCGTGGGGGGACTGAAGCTTTCTTT; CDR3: CASRFRGGTEAFF
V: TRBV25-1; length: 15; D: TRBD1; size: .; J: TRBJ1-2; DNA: TGTGCCAGCAGTGAGCCGGGACAGGGAAACTATGGCTACACCTTC; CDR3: CASSEPGQGNYGYTF
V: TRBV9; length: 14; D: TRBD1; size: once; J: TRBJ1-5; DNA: TGTGCCAGCAGCGTCCAGACAGGGAATCAGCCCCAGCATTTT; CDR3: CASSVQTGNQPQHF
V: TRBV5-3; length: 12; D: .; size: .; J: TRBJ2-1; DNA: TGTGCCAGAAGCCTACGGACAGAGGGGCAGTTCTTC; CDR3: CARSLRTEGQFF
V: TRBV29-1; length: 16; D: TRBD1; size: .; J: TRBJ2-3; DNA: TGCAGCGTTGGCGACAGGGGGAAAGGCCGCACAGATACGCAGTATTTT; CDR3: CSVGDRGKGRTDTQYF
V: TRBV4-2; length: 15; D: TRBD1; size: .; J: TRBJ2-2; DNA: TGTGCCAGCAGCCAGCGACAGGGATACGACGGGGAGCTGTTTTTT; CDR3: CASSQRQGYDGELFF
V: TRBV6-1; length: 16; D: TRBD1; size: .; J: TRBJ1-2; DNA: TGTGCCAGCAGTGAAGTCGGGGACAGGGGGCACTATGGCTACACCTTC; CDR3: CASSEVGDRGHYGYTF
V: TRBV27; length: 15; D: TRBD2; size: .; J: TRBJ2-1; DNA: TGTGCCAGCAGTCTCCCGGGGGCTAGCGGGAGGGGGCAGTTCTTC; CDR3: CASSLPGASGRGQFF
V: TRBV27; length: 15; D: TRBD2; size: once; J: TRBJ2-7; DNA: TGTGCCAGCAGTCGGACTAGCGGGAGGAACTACGAGCAGTACTTC; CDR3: CASSRTSGRNYEQYF
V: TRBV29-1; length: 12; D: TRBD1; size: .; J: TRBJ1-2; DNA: TGCAGCGTAGGACAGGGGATCGATGGCTACACCTTC; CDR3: CSVGQGIDGYTF
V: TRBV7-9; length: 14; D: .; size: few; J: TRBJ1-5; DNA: TGTGCCAGCAGCTTAACAGGGATGAATCAGCCCCAGCATTTT; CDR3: CASSLTGMNQPQHF
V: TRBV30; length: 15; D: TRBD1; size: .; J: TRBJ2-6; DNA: TGTGCCTGGAGCCTGACAGGGACTGGGGCCAACGTCCTGACTTTC; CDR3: CAWSLTGTGANVLTF
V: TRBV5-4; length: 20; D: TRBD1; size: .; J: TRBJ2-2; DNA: TGTGCCAGCAGCTTAGGACTGATCCGGCCACAGGGGATTTATGCCGGGGAGCTGTTTTTT; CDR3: CASSLGLIRPQGIYAGELFF
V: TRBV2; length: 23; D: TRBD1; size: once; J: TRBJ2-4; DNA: TGTGCCAGCAGTGAAGCGGGTCGGGGACAGGGGGCCCTCCGACGGCTGGCCAAAAACATTCAGTACTTC; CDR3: CASSEAGRGQGALRRLAKNIQYF
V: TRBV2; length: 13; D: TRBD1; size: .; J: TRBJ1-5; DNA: TGTGCCAGCGGGACACAGGGGAATCAGCCCCAGCATTTT; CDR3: CASGTQGNQPQHF
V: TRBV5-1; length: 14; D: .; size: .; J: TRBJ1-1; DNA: TGCGCCAGCAGCTTGGAGGGGCTCTTGCCTGAAGCTTTCTTT; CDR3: CASSLEGLLPEAFF
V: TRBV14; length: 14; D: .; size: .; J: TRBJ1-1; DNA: TGTGCCAGCAGCCAAATCGCGGGGAGGACTGAAGCTTTCTTT; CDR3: CASSQIAGRTEAFF
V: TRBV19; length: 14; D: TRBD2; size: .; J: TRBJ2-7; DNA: TGTGCCAGTAGTGATAGCGGGAGCTCCTACGAGCAGTACTTC; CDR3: CASSDSGSSYEQYF
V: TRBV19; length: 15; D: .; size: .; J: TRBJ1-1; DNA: TGTGCCAGTACCCTGGGGGCAGGCCTGAGCACTGAAGCTTTCTTT; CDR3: CASTLGAGLSTEAFF
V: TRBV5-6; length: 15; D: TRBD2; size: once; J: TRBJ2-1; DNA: TGTGCCAGCAGCTTGGTACAGCGGGAGAAGGAGGGGCAGTTCTTC; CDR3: CASSLVQREKEGQFF